A selection of T cell receptor beta chains follows, all from one sample in a study of blood T cell repertoires in COVID-19. Some clones are missing from TCRdb's copy, which holds only in-frame ones; the method was immunoSEQ multiplex PCR. The data show about 460,000 clones, about 88% seen once. The specimen sequenced was PBMCs or T cells enriched from blood (not recorded which). The receptor set was obtained from a woman aged 55 to 70 who had recovered from COVID-19. Each CDR3 is given with its conserved first and last residue. Each record gives: V gene, D gene, J gene, CDR3 DNA, CDR3 protein. A D gene is named only where the DNA matches it firmly.

TRBV5-1	TRBD2	TRBJ2-2	TGCGCCAGCAGCGCGGGACTAGCTCTCACCGGGGAGCTGTTTTTT	CASSAGLALTGELFF
TRBV23-1	-	TRBJ2-7	TGCGCCAGCACCGAGGGGGAGGGTTTCGACGAGCAGTACTTC	CASTEGEGFDEQYF
TRBV11-2	TRBD1	TRBJ1-6	TGTGCCAGCAGCTTAGAGTCAGGGGGCTATTCACCCCTCCACTTT	CASSLESGGYSPLHF
TRBV5-1	TRBD1	TRBJ1-1	TGCGCCAGCAGCTTTGGGACAGGGGGCACTGAAGCTTTCTTT	CASSFGTGGTEAFF
TRBV6-5	TRBD1	TRBJ2-5	TGTGCCAGCACCCCGGGACAGGGAAGAGGGGAGACCCAGTACTTC	CASTPGQGRGETQYF
TRBV28	-	TRBJ1-4	TGTGCCAGCAGTCGGGAAAGAGGGGAAAAACTGTTTTTT	CASSRERGEKLFF
TRBV10-3	-	TRBJ1-1	TGTGCCACAGGGGTCGTCGGGCCTGAAGCTTTCTTT	CATGVVGPEAFF
TRBV7-2	-	TRBJ1-1	TGTGCCAGCAGCTCCAACTTCCTGAACACTGAAGCTTTCTTT	CASSSNFLNTEAFF
TRBV23-1	-	TRBJ2-2	TGCGCCGGGGGACCCTTGGGGGGGAACACCGGGGAGCTGTTTTTT	CAGGPLGGNTGELFF
TRBV5-4	TRBD2	TRBJ2-3	TGTGCCAGCAGTAGTAGCGGGGGGAACCCCTCAGATACGCAGTATTTT	CASSSSGGNPSDTQYF
TRBV19	TRBD1	TRBJ1-5	TGTGCCAGTACCGGGACAGGGTATAATCAGCCCCAGCATTTT	CASTGTGYNQPQHF